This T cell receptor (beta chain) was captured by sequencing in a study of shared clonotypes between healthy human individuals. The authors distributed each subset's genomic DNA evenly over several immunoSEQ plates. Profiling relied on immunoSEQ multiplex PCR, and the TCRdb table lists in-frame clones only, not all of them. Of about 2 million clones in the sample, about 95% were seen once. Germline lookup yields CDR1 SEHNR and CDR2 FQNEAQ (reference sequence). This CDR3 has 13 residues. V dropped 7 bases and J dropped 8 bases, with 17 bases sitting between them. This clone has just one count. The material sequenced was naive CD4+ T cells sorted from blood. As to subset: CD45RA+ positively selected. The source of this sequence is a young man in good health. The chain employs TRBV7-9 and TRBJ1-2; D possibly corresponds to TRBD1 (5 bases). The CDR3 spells CASTQVQGRGYTF. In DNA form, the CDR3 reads TGTGCCAGCACCCAGGTCCAGGGCCGCGGCTACACCTTC.